This T cell receptor beta chain was captured by sequencing in a study of cytotoxic CD8 clonotypes in ibrutinib-treated CLL. In the study overall: When averaged across all of the samples, the counts came to approximately 250,000 productive templates and 85,000 to 95,000 productive rearrangements.

This clone was picked up a small number of times. Its specificity is unknown. The junction had 5 bases not matched to a gene; V was cut back by 2 bases and J by 3 bases. Germline values: CDR1 LNHNV, CDR2 YYDKDF (reference sequence). This CDR3 is built from 15 residues. The study's findings and limits: Elevated clonality accompanied ibrutinib response, with a return toward baseline values at progression. While tracking circulating CD8+ T-cell counts, baseline clonality exceeded that of age-matched healthy donors. Sustained-remission and progressing patients were not sampled at matched times.

Data came from immunoSEQ multiplex PCR; TCRdb stores just in-frame clones and leaves some out. This table holds under 300,000 clones, 60% to 75% found once. This clonotype originated in a human donor with chronic lymphocytic leukemia. The input for sequencing was PBMCs, taken after 24 months of ibrutinib treatment. This chain links TRBV15 with TRBJ1-2, with 8 bases matching TRBD1. CDR3 protein: CATSRRTGNDYGYTF. The CDR3, as DNA: TGTGCCACCAGCAGACGGACAGGGAACGACTATGGCTACACCTTC.